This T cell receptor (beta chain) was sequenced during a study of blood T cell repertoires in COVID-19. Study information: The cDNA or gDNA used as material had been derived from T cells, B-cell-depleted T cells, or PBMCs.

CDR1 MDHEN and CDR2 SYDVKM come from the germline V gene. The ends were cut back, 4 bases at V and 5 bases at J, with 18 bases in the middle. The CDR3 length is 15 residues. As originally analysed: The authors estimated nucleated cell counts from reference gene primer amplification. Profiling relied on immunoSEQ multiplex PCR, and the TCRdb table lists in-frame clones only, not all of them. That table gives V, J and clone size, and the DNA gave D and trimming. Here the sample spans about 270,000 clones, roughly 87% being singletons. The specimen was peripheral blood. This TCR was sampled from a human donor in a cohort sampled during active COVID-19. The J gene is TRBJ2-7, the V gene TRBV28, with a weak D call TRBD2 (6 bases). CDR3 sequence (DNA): TGTGCCAGCAGTTCCGGGGGACCCTGGAACAACGAGCAGTACTTC. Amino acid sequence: CASSSGGPWNNEQYF.